This entry lists 8 T cell receptor beta chains sequenced from one sample in a study of post-analysis software for immune sequencing data. Study results and limitations: Controls had lower frequencies than patients of five TRBV segments, which included TRBV5-6, TRBV5-1 and TRBV20-1.

Unique molecular identifiers tagged the TCR beta cDNA libraries. TCRdb ran MiXCR on the PCR reads and lists one entry per CDR3 protein. Seen here are 750,000 to 950,000 distinct CDR3 sequences, approximately 50% observed once, and the top ten hold approximately 4.4%. These receptors have no identified antigens. Sequenced: blood. The receptors here all came from a girl between 10 and 17 years old with multiple sclerosis.

J is TRBJ2-5 and V is TRBV5-1; 9 nucleotides match TRBD1. This CDR3 contains 13 residues. Germline V CDR1 and CDR2: SGHRS, YFSETQ. The trim removed 4 bases at V and 11 bases at J, leaving 9 bases unmatched. CDR3 in DNA: TGCGCCAGCAGCCTGGGACAGGGAGTCGGGCAGTACTTC. This codes for CASSLGQGVGQYF.

CDR3 DNA: TGTGCCAGCAGCGTGAGCGACCAGTTTAATTCACCCCTCCACTTT. This gives the protein CASSVSDQFNSPLHF. The V and J genes are TRBV9 and TRBJ1-6; no clear D gene. In germline, CDR1 is SGDLS, CDR2 YYNGEE. V was trimmed by 2 bases and J by 6 bases, leaving 12 bases between them. The CDR3 is made up of 15 amino acids.

The V call is TRBV15, the J call TRBJ1-4; D gene unclear. Germline assignment: CDR1 LNHNV and CDR2 YYDKDF (reference sequence). V was pared by 0 bases and J by 7 bases, with 9 bases between. The length of the CDR3 is 14 residues. Here the CDR3 reads CATSRDRMGEKLFF. The CDR3 region has the DNA TGTGCCACCAGCAGAGATCGGATGGGTGAAAAACTGTTTTTT.

The sample holds a few counts of this clonotype. The chain couples TRBV20-1 to TRBJ1-2; no reliable D call. The ends were cut back, 3 bases at V and 2 bases at J, with 13 bases in the middle. Germline V lookup: CDR1 DFQATT, CDR2 SNEGSKA (reference sequence). This CDR3 spans 14 amino acids. In nucleotides, the CDR3 is TGCAGTGCTAGGGCCCAGAGGGCAAACTATGGCTACACCTTC. Translation: CSARAQRANYGYTF.

The chain recombines TRBV20-1 with TRBJ2-5, with D possibly being TRBD2 (6 bases). CDR3 length equals 17 residues. V lost 5 bases, J lost 4 bases, and 26 bases lay in between. CDR1 and CDR2 (germline): DFQATT, SNEGSKA (reference sequence). Here the CDR3 reads CSAPPWREASRRETQYF. The CDR3 DNA reads TGCAGTGCTCCCCCCTGGCGGGAAGCTAGTCGTAGAGAGACCCAGTACTTC.

The chain combines TRBV25-1 with TRBJ2-7, with D unclear. CDR3 size: 16 residues. V lost 3 bases, J lost 4 bases, and 19 bases lay in between. Looked up from germline, CDR1 is MGHDK and CDR2 is SYGVNS. In nucleotides, the CDR3 is TGTGCCAGCAGTGACCGGGTCCCCCAGGAAGCTTACGAGCAGTACTTC. This translates into CASSDRVPQEAYEQYF.

In DNA, the CDR3 is TGTGCCAGCAGATCACAGGGCGCGAGGGATGGCTACACCTTC. It encodes CASRSQGARDGYTF. This sequence joins TRBV2 and TRBJ1-2; D perhaps matches TRBD1 (6 bases). This CDR3 is 14 amino acids long. Germline V gene data show CDR1 as SNHLY and CDR2 as FYNNEI. V was pared by 6 bases and J by 6 bases, with 17 bases between.

This clonotype was detected only a few times. The chain has TRBV7-9 and TRBJ2-5; the D is unclear. Germline V CDR1 and CDR2: SEHNR, FQNEAQ (reference sequence). There are 12 residues in the CDR3. V lost 2 bases and J 6 bases, leaving 7 bases between the germline ends. The CDR3 region has the DNA TGTGCCAGCAGCTTATTCATGCAGACCCAGTACTTC. Amino acids: CASSLFMQTQYF.